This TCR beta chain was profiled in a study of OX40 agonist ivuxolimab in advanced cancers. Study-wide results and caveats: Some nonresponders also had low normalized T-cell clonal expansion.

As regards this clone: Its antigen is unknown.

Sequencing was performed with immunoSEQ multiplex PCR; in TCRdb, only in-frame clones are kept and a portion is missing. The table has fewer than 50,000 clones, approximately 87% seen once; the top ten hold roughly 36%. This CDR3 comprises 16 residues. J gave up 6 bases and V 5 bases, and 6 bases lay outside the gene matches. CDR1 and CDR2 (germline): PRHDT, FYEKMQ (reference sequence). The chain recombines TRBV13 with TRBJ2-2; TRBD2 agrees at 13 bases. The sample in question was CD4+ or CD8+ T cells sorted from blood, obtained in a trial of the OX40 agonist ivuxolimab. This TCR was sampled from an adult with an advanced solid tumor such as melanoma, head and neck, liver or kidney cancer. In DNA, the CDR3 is TGTGCCAGCAGCCGGACTAGCGGGGGCCACGCCGGGGAGCTGTTTTTT. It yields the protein CASSRTSGGHAGELFF.